This TCR beta chain was captured by sequencing in a study of T cell repertoires in cytomegalovirus infection. About the study: Indications came from public TCR beta signatures; they pointed to CMV infection and to a matching HLA type.

Notes on this clonotype: Its antigen is not known.

General study findings and limits: Ex vivo responses were dominated by HLA-C-restricted CMV-specific TCR beta clonotypes. Frequencies of public TCR beta families were cumulated, and this identified carriers of CMV plus the relevant HLA.

The V gene end was trimmed by 3 bases and the J gene end by 6 bases; junction bases not matched to a gene: 19. This CDR3 has 19 amino acids. TCRdb processed the reads anew with MiXCR; each CDR3 protein has one entry. The data show 50,000 to 65,000 distinct CDR3 sequences, 20% seen once. This TCR was sampled from a human donor in good health (CMV status not recorded). Some clones in this sample may be carry-over from other donors' samples. Sequencing used CD8+ T cells from cultured PBMCs, obtained from culture after CMV antigen stimulation. The genes are TRBV12-3 or TRBV12-4 and TRBJ2-1; 8 bases align to TRBD2. CDR3 DNA sequence: TGTGCCAGCAGTTTGAGGGTGGCTAGCGGGCGCCCCTGGAGCAATGAGCAGTTCTTC. Translated: CASSLRVASGRPWSNEQFF.